This T cell receptor (beta chain) emerged from a study of cytomegalovirus exposure and HLA in healthy donors. A multiplex PCR was run with 60 Vbeta primers and 13 Jbeta primers. Clones were read by immunoSEQ multiplex PCR, and TCRdb kept only the in-frame ones, dropping some. This sample carries about 250,000 clones, 78% of them seen once, and the ten largest clones take 0.47%. This CDR3 has 16 residues. Trimming stripped 5 bases from V and 6 bases from J, with 20 bases between. CDR1 is SEHNR and CDR2 is FQNEAQ in the germline V gene (reference sequence). The J gene is TRBJ2-1, the V gene TRBV7-9, with D perhaps matching TRBD2 (6 bases). This TCR was sampled from a boy under 18 in good health and CMV-seronegative. Sequencing was carried out using PBMCs. The CDR3: CASSPGPGLDTNEQFF. CDR3 DNA sequence: TGTGCCAGCAGCCCAGGGCCGGGACTCGATACCAATGAGCAGTTCTTC. The full variable domain, rest sourced from reference TRBV7-9 and TRBJ2-1, is DTGVSQNPRHKITKRGQNVTFRCDPISEHNRLYWYRQTLGQGPEFLTYFQNEAQLEKSRLLSDRFSAERPKGSFSTLEIQRTEQGDSAMYLCASSPGPGLDTNEQFFGPGTRLTVL.